The 25 T cell receptor beta chains reported below all come from one sample, sequenced in a study of beta chain features in type 1 diabetes. As every portion of the isolated RNA was reverse transcribed, the sequencing read expressed TCRB transcripts. Profiling relied on immunoSEQ multiplex PCR, and the TCRdb table lists in-frame clones only, not all of them. The sample lists under 350,000 clones, approximately 8% occurring once. Sequenced material: central memory CD4+ T cells from blood. The receptors shown here come from a woman in her late teens or twenties in good health.

This clone was observed a handful of times. The chain has TRBV28 and TRBJ2-3, with D tentatively TRBD2 (5 bases). The length of the CDR3 is 13 residues. Between the trimmed V and J ends, which lost 7 bases and 5 bases, there was a span of 13 bases. The V gene's germline CDR1 is MDHEN and CDR2 SYDVKM. The CDR3 DNA sequence: TGTGCCAGCAACTCCCTTGGGAGAGATACGCAGTATTTT. Encoded protein: CASNSLGRDTQYF.

A few counts support this clone. The gene calls are TRBV7-9 and TRBJ1-1; D gene unclear. Germline V lookup: CDR1 SEHNR, CDR2 FQNEAQ (reference sequence). CDR3 length: 13 residues. V was clipped by 1 base and J by 6 bases, with 9 bases between them. The CDR3 sequence: CASSLDLRSEAFF. As DNA, the CDR3 is TGTGCCAGCAGCTTAGATCTAAGATCTGAAGCTTTCTTT.

With respect to this clone: This probably arose from a read error, given a far larger clone one base away. This sequence joins TRBV4-1 and TRBJ2-5; 7 bases fit TRBD1. Trimming took 4 bases from V and 2 from J; bases not matched to a gene: 16. CDR3 length equals 18 residues. CDR1 MGHRA and CDR2 YSYEKL come from the germline V gene. The chain's CDR3 is CASSLGIFGRGWQETQYF. In DNA, the CDR3 is TGCGCCAGCAGCCTAGGGATCTTCGGCAGGGGGTGGCAAGAGACCCAGTACTTC.

The rearrangement joins TRBV7-2 to TRBJ2-3; 10 bases align to TRBD1. CDR1 is SGHTA and CDR2 is FQGNSA in the germline V gene. Trimming took 5 bases from V and 3 from J; bases not matched to a gene: 14. The CDR3 is made up of 18 amino acids. This CDR3 reads CASSPLTGTGAWTDTQYF. DNA for the CDR3: TGTGCCAGCAGCCCCTTAACCGGGACAGGGGCATGGACAGATACGCAGTATTTT.

Many counts were recorded for this clone. This sequence joins TRBV18 and TRBJ2-7; maybe TRBD2 (6 bases). CDR1 KGHSH and CDR2 LQKENI come from the germline V gene. This CDR3 comprises 15 residues. Trimming removed 5 bases at V and 1 base at J, with 15 bases between. The CDR3 nucleotides read TGTGCCAGCTCATCAGCGCCCGGGAGTTCCTACGAGCAGTACTTC. Encoded protein: CASSSAPGSSYEQYF. Full variable domain (rest looked up from reference TRBV18 and TRBJ2-7): NAGVMQNPRHLVRRRGQEARLRCSPMKGHSHVYWYRQLPEEGLKFMVYLQKENIIDESGMPKERFSAEFPKEGPSILRIQQVVRGDSAAYFCASSSAPGSSYEQYFGPGTRLTVT.

On this clone itself: This sequence may be a read error, since a much larger clone differs from it by one base. The V call is TRBV11-2, the J call TRBJ2-1; D not certain. Germline V CDR1 and CDR2: SGHAT, FQNNGV. Deletions cut 2 bases from V and 5 bases from J, with 4 bases between. This CDR3 spans 12 amino acids. The CDR3 sequence is CASSLTHNEQFF. The CDR3 region has the DNA TGTGCCAGCAGCTTAACCCACAATGAGCAGTTCTTC.

The chain recombines TRBV9 with TRBJ2-3; D not resolved. Germline CDR1 SGDLS, CDR2 YYNGEE. V lost 3 bases to trimming and J lost 5 bases, with 4 bases between them. This CDR3 region has 11 residues. DNA for the CDR3: TGTGCCAGCAGCGAGCAAGATACGCAGTATTTT. Its translation is CASSEQDTQYF.

This clone was recorded a few times. This chain uses TRBV10-2 with TRBJ2-3, with 10 bases lining up with TRBD2. Looked up from germline, CDR1 is WSHSY and CDR2 is SAAADI. This CDR3 is built from 15 residues. V shed 5 bases, J shed 0 bases, and the junction held 2 bases outside the gene matches. CDR3 sequence reads: CASSPGLASTDTQYF. As DNA, the CDR3 is TGCGCCAGCAGTCCGGGACTAGCGAGCACAGATACGCAGTATTTT.

The genes are TRBV5-1 and TRBJ2-6; D gene unclear. The germline CDR1 and CDR2 sequences are SGHRS and YFSETQ. The ends were cut back, 0 bases at V and 0 bases at J, with 10 bases in the middle. This CDR3 comprises 17 residues. The CDR3 protein is CASSLVGLPSGANVLTF. CDR3 bases: TGCGCCAGCAGCTTGGTCGGCCTGCCCTCTGGGGCCAACGTCCTGACTTTC.

About this clone: A far larger clone differs by one base, so this is likely a read error. Other DNA sequences in the sample encode the same CDR3. The chain is built from TRBV7-2 and TRBJ2-3; no clear D gene. CDR1 is SGHTA, CDR2 FQGNSA, per germline. The CDR3 sequence is 14 residues long. With 3 bases removed from V and 2 bases from J, the gap between germline ends came to 9 bases. CDR3 nucleotide sequence: TGTGCCAGCAGCTTCGACGGAAACACAGATACGCAGTATTTT. Amino acids: CASSFDGNTDTQYF.

This clone was picked up a small number of times. This chain uses TRBV7-2 with TRBJ2-1; possibly TRBD2 for D (6 bases). V lost 3 bases and J lost 2, with 14 bases in between. Germline V gene sequence: CDR1 SGHTA, CDR2 FQGNSA. The CDR3 covers 16 residues. As DNA, the CDR3 is TGTGCCAGCAGCTTCCCCGAACGCGGGACCTACAATGAGCAGTTCTTC. The encoded protein is CASSFPERGTYNEQFF.

This chain uses TRBV7-2 with TRBJ1-2, with D uncertain. Germline CDR1 reads SGHTA; CDR2 reads FQGNSA. V shed 2 bases and J shed 2 bases, with 24 bases lying between them. The CDR3 has 19 amino acids. The CDR3 nucleotides are TGTGCCAGCAGCTTATACGGGAACCGGTCTGGGGAATCCAACTATGGCTACACCTTC. Protein: CASSLYGNRSGESNYGYTF.

This clone was counted a few times. The chain uses TRBV5-1 and TRBJ2-3; tentatively, D is TRBD1 (5 bases). The CDR3 is 12 amino acids. The V gene's germline CDR1 is SGHRS and CDR2 YFSETQ. V lost 6 bases and J lost 2, with 7 bases in between. CDR3 coding DNA: TGCGCCAGCACGGACAACACAGATACGCAGTATTTT. Encoded protein: CASTDNTDTQYF.

V usage is TRBV7-2 and J usage is TRBJ1-1; no clear D. The germline V gene encodes CDR1 SGHTA and CDR2 FQGNSA. This CDR3 has 14 residues. The V and J ends lost 4 bases and 4 bases respectively, with 13 bases between them. The CDR3 reads CASSYTVPPTEAFF. CDR3 DNA: TGTGCCAGCAGCTACACCGTACCCCCCACTGAAGCTTTCTTT. The whole variable domain, filled in from reference TRBV7-2 and TRBJ1-1, reads GAGVSQSPSNKVTEKGKDVELRCDPISGHTALYWYRQSLGQGLEFLIYFQGNSAPDKSGLPSDRFSAERTGGSVSTLTIQRTQQEDSAVYLCASSYTVPPTEAFFGQGTRLTVV.

This clone was counted between two and nine times. The chain is built from TRBV14 and TRBJ2-7, with D possibly TRBD1 on 5 matching bases. CDR1 and CDR2 (germline): SGHDN, FVKESK. The CDR3 has 17 amino acids. V was trimmed by 2 bases and J by 2 bases, leaving 19 bases between them. CDR3 in amino acids: CASSQTSRRERTYEQYV. CDR3 nucleotide sequence: TGTGCCAGCAGCCAAACCTCCCGCAGGGAACGCACCTACGAGCAGTACGTC.

The chain employs TRBV7-9 and TRBJ2-1, with TRBD2 matching over 7 bases. Germline V lookup: CDR1 SEHNR, CDR2 FQNEAQ (reference sequence). V shed 5 bases, J shed 7 bases, and the junction held 11 bases outside the gene matches. There are 15 residues in the CDR3. This chain's CDR3 is CASSRTGTTSNEQFF. DNA for the CDR3: TGTGCCAGCAGCCGGACCGGGACTACCTCTAATGAGCAGTTCTTC.

This rearrangement joins TRBV5-4 to TRBJ1-6; D might be TRBD1 (6 bases). Germline values: CDR1 SGHNT, CDR2 YYREEE (reference sequence). V dropped 5 bases and J dropped 8 bases, with 17 bases sitting between them. The CDR3 runs to 15 residues. The CDR3 here is CASSTMTGDHSPLHF. CDR3 coding DNA: TGTGCCAGCAGTACGATGACAGGAGATCATTCACCCCTCCACTTT.

There are a few counts of this clone. V gene TRBV18 combines with J gene TRBJ2-1; 10 bases line up with TRBD1. The ends lost 3 bases at V and 10 bases at J; junction bases unmatched: 9. CDR1 and CDR2 from the germline V gene are KGHSH and LQKENI. There are 15 residues in the CDR3. CDR3 sequence reads: CASSPAGTGDREQFF. CDR3 sequence (DNA): TGTGCCAGCTCACCCGCCGGGACAGGGGATCGGGAGCAGTTCTTC.

This chain connects TRBV5-6 to TRBJ2-1, with 7 nucleotides matching TRBD1. V gave up 2 bases and J gave up 6 bases; unmatched junction bases: 20. This CDR3 is built from 19 residues. CDR1 SGHDT and CDR2 YYEEEE come from the germline V gene. CDR3 nucleotide sequence: TGTGCCAGCAGCTTCCAGCAACAGGGGTTGGGTCGGCCGGGCAATGAGCAGTTCTTC. Translating gives CASSFQQQGLGRPGNEQFF. The variable domain in full, completed from reference TRBV5-6 and TRBJ2-1, reads DAGVTQSPTHLIKTRGQQVTLRCSPKSGHDTVSWYQQALGQGPQFIFQYYEEEERQRGNFPDRFSGHQFPNYSSELNVNALLLGDSALYLCASSFQQQGLGRPGNEQFFGPGTRLTVL.

This clone has ten or more counts. Relative to the germline gene, one junction end is altered; a read error may explain this. This rearrangement joins TRBV15 to TRBJ2-1, with TRBD2 matching 11 bases. CDR3 length: 22 residues. Germline V gene sequence: CDR1 LNHNV, CDR2 YYDKDF (reference sequence). CDR3 DNA: TGTGCCACCAGCGGAGAGACCACTAGCGGGAGACGGAGCCCGAGCTCCTACAATGAGCAGTTCTTC. Translated, it gives CATSGETTSGRRSPSSYNEQFF. The complete variable domain, with remaining parts taken from reference TRBV15 and TRBJ2-1, reads DAMVIQNPRYQVTQFGKPVTLSCSQTLNHNVMYWYQQKSSQAPKLLFHYYDKDFNNEADTPDNFQSRRPNTSFCFLDIRSPGLGDTAMYLCATSGETTSGRRSPSSYNEQFFGPGTRLTVL.

This clone was observed a handful of times. The rearrangement uses TRBV19 and TRBJ1-4; D unclear. Per the germline V gene, CDR1 is LNHDA and CDR2 is SQIVND (reference sequence). Deletions cut 6 bases from V and 0 bases from J, with 8 bases between. This CDR3 has 14 amino acids. DNA for the CDR3: TGTGCCAGTAGGTCCGCCGCAACTAATGAAAAACTGTTTTTT. This sequence encodes CASRSAATNEKLFF.

The genes are TRBV6-6 and TRBJ2-3, with 7 bases lining up with TRBD1. CDR1 and CDR2 from the germline V gene are MNHNY and SVGAGI (reference sequence). The CDR3 has 14 residues. V lost 5 bases, J lost 4 bases, and 6 bases stayed unmatched. The CDR3 here is CASSVGQVADTQYF. The CDR3 nucleotides read TGTGCCAGCAGTGTCGGACAGGTGGCAGATACGCAGTATTTT.

This clone was seen only a few times. The chain carries TRBV5-1 and TRBJ2-5, with D unclear. The length of the CDR3 is 15 residues. Deletions cut 0 bases from V and 5 bases from J, with 14 bases between. CDR1 is SGHRS and CDR2 is YFSETQ in the germline V gene. The CDR3 is CASSLAEAPRETQYF. CDR3 DNA sequence: TGCGCCAGCAGCTTGGCCGAGGCTCCCCGGGAGACCCAGTACTTC.

This clone was picked up a small number of times. The V call is TRBV29-1, the J call TRBJ2-7; D not certain. V lost 7 bases and J 3 bases, leaving 19 bases between the germline ends. The CDR3 covers 14 residues. Germline V gene sequence: CDR1 SQVTM, CDR2 ANQGSEA. The CDR3 nucleotides read TGCAGCGCTGGCGACTTAGGGATAGGCTACGAGCAGTACTTC. This codes for CSAGDLGIGYEQYF.

This clone was detected many times. The rearrangement links TRBV18 to TRBJ1-3, with unresolved D. The V gene's germline CDR1 is KGHSH and CDR2 LQKENI. Trimming shortened V by 3 bases and J by 0 bases, and 9 bases separated the two germline ends. The CDR3 is 15 amino acids. Here the CDR3 DNA reads TGTGCCAGCTCACCCGCGATGGGCTCTGGAAACACCATATATTTT. It encodes CASSPAMGSGNTIYF.